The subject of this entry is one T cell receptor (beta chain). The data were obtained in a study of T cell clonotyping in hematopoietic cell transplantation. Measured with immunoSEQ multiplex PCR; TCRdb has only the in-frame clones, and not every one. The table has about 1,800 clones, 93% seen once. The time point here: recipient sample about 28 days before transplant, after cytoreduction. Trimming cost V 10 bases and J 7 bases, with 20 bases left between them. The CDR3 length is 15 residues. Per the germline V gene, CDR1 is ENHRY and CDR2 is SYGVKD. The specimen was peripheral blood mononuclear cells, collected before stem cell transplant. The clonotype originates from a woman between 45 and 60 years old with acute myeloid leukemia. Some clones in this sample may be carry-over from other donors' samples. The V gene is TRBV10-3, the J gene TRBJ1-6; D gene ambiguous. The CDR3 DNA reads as TGTGCCACTCCAGCTCATTCGGGCGGGAATTCACCCCTCCACTTT. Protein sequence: CATPAHSGGNSPLHF.